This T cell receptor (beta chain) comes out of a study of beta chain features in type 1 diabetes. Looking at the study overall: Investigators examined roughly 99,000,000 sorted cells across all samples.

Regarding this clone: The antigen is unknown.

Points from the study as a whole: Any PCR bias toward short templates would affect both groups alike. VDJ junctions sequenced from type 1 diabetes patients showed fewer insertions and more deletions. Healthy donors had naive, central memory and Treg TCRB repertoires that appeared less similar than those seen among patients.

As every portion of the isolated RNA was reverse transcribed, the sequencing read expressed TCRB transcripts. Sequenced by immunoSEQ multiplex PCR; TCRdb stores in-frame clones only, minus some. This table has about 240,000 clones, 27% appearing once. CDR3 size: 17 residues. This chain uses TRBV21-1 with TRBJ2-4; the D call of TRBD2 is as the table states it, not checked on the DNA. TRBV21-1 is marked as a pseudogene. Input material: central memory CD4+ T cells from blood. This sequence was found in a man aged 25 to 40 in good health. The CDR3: CASSRASGESCKNIQYF. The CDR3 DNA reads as TGTGCCAGCAGCCGAGCTAGCGGGGAAAGTTGTAAAAACATTCAGTACTTC.